This T cell receptor (beta chain) was obtained from a study of cytomegalovirus exposure and HLA in healthy donors. General observations from the study: Specificity of a few CMV-associated chains for CMV antigens was verified in vitro.

The CDR3 has 15 amino acids. V lost 2 bases and J 0 bases, leaving 10 bases between the germline ends. The germline gives CDR1 SGHRS, CDR2 YFSETQ. The donors were members of the validation cohort, which comprised roughly 120 subjects and was separate from the first cohort of 730 or so subjects. Profiling relied on immunoSEQ multiplex PCR, and the TCRdb table lists in-frame clones only, not all of them. This table has some 140,000 clones, less than 90% appearing once. For this clone: Its target is not known.

Sequencing was carried out using PBMCs. The chain uses TRBV5-1 and TRBJ2-3, with D perhaps matching TRBD1 (6 bases). The TCR was taken from a young man in good health and CMV-seronegative. This chain's CDR3 is CASSLGQSSTDTQYF. The CDR3 DNA follows: TGCGCCAGCAGCTTAGGACAGTCTAGCACAGATACGCAGTATTTT.